This T cell receptor (beta chain) was found in a study of blood T cell repertoires in COVID-19. Study background: The United States, Italy and Spain provided the acute and convalescent COVID-19 samples. T cells, B-cell-depleted T cells, or PBMCs provided the cDNA or gDNA that served as material.

The CDR3 is 16 amino acids. V dropped 1 base and J dropped 9 bases, with 19 bases sitting between them. In germline, CDR1 is LGHNA, CDR2 YNFKEQ. The data were produced by immunoSEQ multiplex PCR, yet TCRdb's version contains in-frame clones alone and is incomplete. The table includes 200,000 to 250,000 clones, around 81% detected once. The genes are TRBV4-2 and TRBJ2-1, with TRBD2 as a possible D gene (6 bases). The sequencing sample was made of peripheral blood. The TCR comes from a woman aged 70-85 years with acute or convalescent COVID-19. The CDR3 DNA follows: TGTGCCAGCAGCCAAGTCTCTAGCGTATCAGTCAGTGAGCAGTTCTTC. It translates to CASSQVSSVSVSEQFF.